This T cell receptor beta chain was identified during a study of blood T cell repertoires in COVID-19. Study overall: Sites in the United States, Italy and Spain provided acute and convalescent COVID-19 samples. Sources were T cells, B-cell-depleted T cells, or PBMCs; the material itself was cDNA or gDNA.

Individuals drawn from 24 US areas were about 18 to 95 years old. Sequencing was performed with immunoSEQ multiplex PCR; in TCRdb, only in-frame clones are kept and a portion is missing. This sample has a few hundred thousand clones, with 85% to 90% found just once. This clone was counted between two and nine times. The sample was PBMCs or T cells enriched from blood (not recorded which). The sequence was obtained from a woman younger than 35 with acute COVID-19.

CDR3 region: CASSVGDMGNQPQHF. In DNA, the CDR3 is TGTGCCAGCAGCGTAGGGGACATGGGAAATCAGCCCCAGCATTTT. The rearrangement links TRBV9 to TRBJ1-5; a weak D match, TRBD1 (6 bases). CDR1 and CDR2 from the germline V gene are SGDLS and YYNGEE. Deletions cut 0 bases from V and 4 bases from J, with 11 bases between. This CDR3 contains 15 residues.